The present T cell receptor (beta chain) was sequenced within a study of T cell responses to AZD1222 COVID-19 vaccine. Study-wide background: Pooled samples include second doses given at about 4 or 12 weeks.

In regard to this clone: Antigen specificity is unknown.

Germline CDR1 is MDHEN and CDR2 is SYDVKM. The CDR3 runs to 15 residues. The junction had 5 bases not matched to a gene; V was cut back by 6 bases and J by 3 bases. Profiled with immunoSEQ multiplex PCR; TCRdb holds only in-frame clones, not every one. The table lists fewer than 200,000 clones, approximately 94% of them singletons. Overall study findings and caveats: Spike-spanning, vaccine-associated CD4 TCRs were dominant at 160-218 and 743-854. Most donors were white British and more were female, and clonal diversity was possibly underestimated. Breadth and depth of Spike-specific TCRs rose after two AZD1222 doses.

The V and J genes are TRBV28 and TRBJ2-3; TRBD2 agrees at 11 bases. The source material was peripheral blood, sampled on day 0 of AZD1222 vaccination. The receptor's source is an adult in good health. CDR3 DNA sequence: TGTGCCAGCAGCTTTAGCGGGAGGGCAACAGATACGCAGTATTTT. Translated, it gives CASSFSGRATDTQYF.